The 13 T cell receptor beta chains in this list originate from one sample, sequenced in a study of T cell responses to AZD1222 COVID-19 vaccine. Using immunoSEQ multiplex PCR, the repertoire was profiled, and TCRdb retains in-frame clones only, with some absent. The data show about 120,000 clones, roughly 90% seen once. The sequences come from peripheral blood, collected on day 0 of AZD1222 vaccination. These TCRs come from an adult in good health.

This clone came up once. The chain uses TRBV15 and TRBJ2-7; no reliable D call. The V and J ends lost 0 bases and 7 bases respectively, with 7 bases between them. Germline CDR1 and CDR2: LNHNV and YYDKDF (reference sequence). The CDR3 length is 12 residues. The CDR3 loop is CATSRDFWEQYF. In nucleotides, the CDR3 is TGTGCCACCAGCAGAGATTTCTGGGAGCAGTACTTC.

The chain is built from TRBV28 and TRBJ1-1, with unresolved D. This CDR3 has 14 residues. Trimming stripped 4 bases from V and 2 bases from J, with 11 bases between. Germline CDR1 and CDR2: MDHEN and SYDVKM. The CDR3 reads CASSSVQANTEAFF. The CDR3 DNA follows: TGTGCCAGCAGTTCGGTTCAGGCTAACACTGAAGCTTTCTTT.

This clone qualifies as medium-sized. The chain combines TRBV19 with TRBJ2-3; 10 nucleotides match TRBD2. The CDR3 runs to 14 residues. Trimming removed 7 bases from V and 4 bases from J; junction bases left unmatched: 5. In germline, CDR1 is LNHDA, CDR2 SQIVND (reference sequence). CDR3 nucleotides: TGTGCCAGTAAAGGGACTAGCGAGTCAGATACGCAGTATTTT. This encodes CASKGTSESDTQYF.

The chain couples TRBV19 to TRBJ2-2, with D perhaps matching TRBD2 (6 bases). The CDR3 is 15 residues long. Germline V lookup: CDR1 LNHDA, CDR2 SQIVND (reference sequence). V shed 9 bases and J shed 6 bases, with 20 bases lying between them. CDR3 bases: TGTGCCAGCACACCGGGACGATGGGAGGCCGGGGAGCTGTTTTTT. Translated: CASTPGRWEAGELFF.

The chain combines TRBV27 with TRBJ2-2, with D perhaps TRBD2 (5 bases). This CDR3 is built from 16 residues. Germline CDR1 and CDR2: MNHEY and SMNVEV (reference sequence). The V end was cut by 5 bases, the J end by 5 bases, with 18 bases between. CDR3 DNA: TGTGCCAGCAGTCCTATAATCTCTCGGGGAACCGGGGAGCTGTTTTTT. Translation gives CASSPIISRGTGELFF.

The rearrangement uses TRBV9 and TRBJ2-1; perhaps D is TRBD1 or TRBD2 (5 bases each). V was clipped by 4 bases and J by 5 bases, with 10 bases between them. The CDR3 is 13 amino acids. The germline V gene has CDR1 SGDLS and CDR2 YYNGEE. CDR3: CASSTGTNNEQFF. In DNA form, the CDR3 reads TGTGCCAGCAGCACCGGGACCAACAATGAGCAGTTCTTC. Full variable domain (remainder filled in from reference TRBV9 and TRBJ2-1): DSGVTQTPKHLITATGQRVTLRCSPRSGDLSVYWYQQSLDQGLQFLIQYYNGEERAKGNILERFSAQQFPDLHSELNLSSLELGDSALYFCASSTGTNNEQFFGPGTRLTVL.

This chain links TRBV27 with TRBJ1-5, with D unclear. CDR1 and CDR2 from the germline V gene are MNHEY and SMNVEV (reference sequence). This CDR3 region has 15 residues. The ends were cut back, 2 bases at V and 3 bases at J, with 11 bases in the middle. CDR3 sequence reads: CASSLKGQHNQPQHF. The CDR3 coding sequence is TGTGCCAGCAGTTTAAAGGGCCAGCACAATCAGCCCCAGCATTTT.

The CDR3 spells CASRWGRGAGGSPLHF. The CDR3 DNA reads TGTGCCAGCAGATGGGGGAGGGGAGCAGGGGGTTCACCCCTCCACTTT. The chain uses TRBV27 and TRBJ1-6; 7 bases match TRBD1. With 6 bases clipped from V and 9 bases from J, the junction kept 14 bases outside the gene matches. Germline V gives CDR1 MNHEY, CDR2 SMNVEV (reference sequence). This CDR3 is built from 16 residues.

The chain has TRBV5-1 and TRBJ2-7; perhaps TRBD1 as D (6 bases). The germline V gene has CDR1 SGHRS and CDR2 YFSETQ. The CDR3 length is 14 residues. The V end was cut by 4 bases, the J end by 4 bases, with 15 bases between. The DNA of the CDR3 is TGCGCCAGCAGCCAACAGGGAGCCCAATACGAGCAGTACTTC. Protein sequence: CASSQQGAQYEQYF.

The V gene is TRBV27, the J gene TRBJ2-1; 9 positions agree with TRBD2. The CDR3 contains 16 residues. The junction had 9 bases not matched to a gene; V was cut back by 5 bases and J by 4 bases. Germline V lookup: CDR1 MNHEY, CDR2 SMNVEV (reference sequence). The CDR3 DNA reads TGTGCCAGCAGTCCCGGCAGGCTAGCGGGATACAATGAGCAGTTCTTC. This gives the protein CASSPGRLAGYNEQFF.

V and J are TRBV19 and TRBJ2-5; no clear D. The germline CDR1 and CDR2 sequences are LNHDA and SQIVND (reference sequence). Between the trimmed V and J ends, which lost 6 bases and 7 bases, there was a span of 9 bases. The CDR3 length is 11 residues. The CDR3 nucleotides read TGTGCCAGTAGCAGTTCTGGGACCCAGTACTTC. It translates to CASSSSGTQYF.

The count of this clone is one. The V gene is TRBV18, the J gene TRBJ2-3, with a possible D match to TRBD2 (5 bases). V was clipped by 6 bases and J by 6 bases, with 22 bases between them. The CDR3 contains 16 residues. Per the germline V gene, CDR1 is KGHSH and CDR2 is LQKENI. CDR3 bases: TGTGCCAGCTCGCCGGGGTCTCCACTCTTTCCGGATACGCAGTATTTT. Its translation: CASSPGSPLFPDTQYF.

The rearrangement links TRBV5-1 to TRBJ1-4, with D perhaps TRBD1 (5 bases). V lost 4 bases and J 0 bases, leaving 10 bases between the germline ends. Germline CDR1 is SGHRS and CDR2 is YFSETQ. This CDR3 spans 15 amino acids. CDR3 nucleotide sequence: TGCGCCAGCAGCCGGGGGACGGCAACTAATGAAAAACTGTTTTTT. Its protein is CASSRGTATNEKLFF. Using reference TRBV5-1 and TRBJ1-4 for the parts outside the CDR3, the full variable domain is KAGVTQTPRYLIKTRGQQVTLSCSPISGHRSVSWYQQTPGQGLQFLFEYFSETQRNKGNFPGRFSGRQFSNSRSEMNVSTLELGDSALYLCASSRGTATNEKLFFGSGTQLSVL.